This T cell receptor beta chain was sequenced for a study of T-cell reconstitution after alpha-beta-depleted transplantation in children. The study, taken as a whole, reports: Surviving recipient T cells and thymic progenitors underlay high day-60 TCRbeta diversity in some patients. Diversity and T-cell counts at one year after transplant derived mostly from new T cells. Reportedly, roughly two months post-transplant, alpha-beta T cells arose from several hundred expanded graft clones.

CDR3 size: 19 residues. Preparing the TCRbeta library involved the use of unique molecular identifiers. TCRdb re-called the PCR reads with MiXCR, one entry per CDR3 protein. The table lists 330,000 or so distinct CDR3 sequences, about 9.5% of them singletons, with about 8% in the top ten. This clonotype was seen at least ten times. The antigen is not known. The sample consisted of PBMCs, taken before TCRalphabeta/CD19-depleted stem cell transplant. The origin of this receptor is a boy younger than two with acute myeloid leukemia, due to receive a stem cell transplant. The V call is TRBV21-1, the J call TRBJ2-5; TRBD2 is the table's D call, not checked against the DNA. TRBV21-1 is flagged as a pseudogene. CDR3 residues: CASSKAVPAGCLNQETQYF. The CDR3 DNA sequence: TGTGCCAGCAGCAAAGCAGTTCCAGCGGGATGTCTTAACCAAGAGACCCAGTACTTC.